The rows below give T cell receptor beta chains drawn from one sample of a study of cytomegalovirus exposure and HLA in healthy donors. TCRdb keeps only in-frame clones here, not all; method: immunoSEQ multiplex PCR. The table includes about 200,000 clones, 82% detected once. Sequenced material: PBMCs. These receptors originate from a boy between 2 and 10 years old in good health and CMV-seronegative. The conserved cysteine and the conserved F or W are not part of the CDR3 here.

v_gene,j_gene,CDR3aa
TRBV7-9,TRBJ1-1,ATDRGNTEAF
TRBV10-2,TRBJ1-6,ASSDSSYNSPLH
TRBV13,TRBJ1-1,ASSLALGLFKNTEAF
TRBV5-1,TRBJ2-2,ASSLGGGANTGELF
TRBV7-9,TRBJ1-2,ASRGQVGFSPYGYT
TRBV9,TRBJ1-2,ASSAYTGGTYGYT
TRBV29-1,TRBJ2-5,SVDFAAARETQY
TRBV19,TRBJ2-5,ASSATSHYSETQY
TRBV5-1,TRBJ1-3,ASSDRAGNTIY
TRBV7-9,TRBJ1-2,ASSLPQGNLYGYT
TRBV23-1,TRBJ2-5,ASSGRGGETQY
TRBV7-2,TRBJ2-7,ASSLGRDSYEQY
TRBV29-1,TRBJ1-2,SVGNGDYGYT
TRBV27,TRBJ2-7,ASSRAGLLGRYEQY
TRBV7-9,TRBJ2-6,ASSLMTGGEGANVLT
TRBV6-5,TRBJ2-5,ASSYKGQGPKTQY
TRBV15,TRBJ1-5,ATSRDFGGYRNQPQH
TRBV18,TRBJ1-1,ASSPPAGVDTEAF
TRBV9,TRBJ2-7,ASSAGGTGTYEQY
TRBV6-9,TRBJ1-2,ASSWGTGSNYGYT
TRBV19,TRBJ1-1,ASSMGDRNTEAF
TRBV15,TRBJ1-1,ATSRDYSLNTEAF
TRBV4-3,TRBJ2-6,ASSQDYTSGANVLT
TRBV4-1,TRBJ1-4,ASSLNEKLF
TRBV7-9,TRBJ1-2,ASSGHGVYESYGYT
TRBV7-3,TRBJ2-1,ASSLAGTNEQF
TRBV29-1,TRBJ2-5,SVDSGGAGETQY
TRBV2,TRBJ2-1,ASRKGDEQF
TRBV25-1,TRBJ2-3,ASLQAGTDTQY
TRBV10-3,TRBJ2-3,AISGEPYDTQY
TRBV21-1,TRBJ1-2,ASTNTGGSYGYT
TRBV7-2,TRBJ1-6,ASNYRGTGDSPLH
TRBV1,TRBJ2-3,TSSQTSRERGTDTQY
TRBV6-5,TRBJ2-7,ASSYSGTSGGYEQY
TRBV28,TRBJ2-6,ASSPQQGRGANVLT
TRBV7-2,TRBJ1-2,ASSTYPTANYGYT
TRBV6-5,TRBJ1-2,ATLGGAEEHYGYT
TRBV4-3,TRBJ2-1,ASSQSRGSSYNEQF
TRBV6-5,TRBJ2-3,ASSLAVDTDTQY
TRBV7-2,TRBJ1-2,ASSLGFQIPYGYT
TRBV11-2,TRBJ2-7,ASSTGGTYEQY
TRBV6-4,TRBJ2-5,ASSDSKARGAEETQY
TRBV5-1,TRBJ2-2,ASGLAGTGELF